Here is one TCR beta chain with its context. The antigen is not known. Looked up from germline, CDR1 is MNHEY and CDR2 is SVGAGI. Between the trimmed V and J ends, which lost 6 bases and 9 bases, there was a span of 12 bases. The CDR3 spans 11 residues. The libraries were made with immunoSEQ v3. TCRdb's copy holds only in-frame clones and misses some; the assay was immunoSEQ multiplex PCR. The sample contains fewer than 40,000 clones, 70% to 80% of which appear only once. The data stem from a study of TIL therapy for anti-PD-1-resistant metastatic lung cancer. Notes on the study in general: The cohort had more treatment-naive, never-smoker and oncogene-addicted patients than typical. The baseline peripheral repertoire was partially replaced by infused TIL clonotypes that later decayed.

Indicated time point: pre-treatment sample, taken before nivolumab and TIL therapy. The sequence was obtained from a woman aged 30 to 85 with non-small cell lung cancer. The rearrangement links TRBV6-5 to TRBJ2-7, with D perhaps matching TRBD1 (6 bases). The source was blood, collected at baseline. For the CDR3, the DNA is TGTGCCAGCAGGGGGGACATCGTGCAGTACTTC. Residues: CASRGDIVQYF.